The entry that follows covers one T cell receptor (beta chain) sequence. There is no known antigen for this receptor. Base qualities are not recorded, but no much larger clone differs from it by a single base. Library preparation was by the immunoSEQ multiplex PCR assay. RNA was extracted from all samples and reverse transcribed into cDNA as template for TCR sequencing. SuperScript III was used to make first-strand cDNA, primed with a 2:1 mix of oligo-dT and random hexamers. Amplification bias was assessed with a synthetic immune receptor repertoire, and residual bias was removed computationally. On the study's bioinformatics: Raw reads were preprocessed to remove errors, and CDR3 was defined by IMGT conventions from the conserved cysteine to phenylalanine. To get clonality, Shannon entropy was normalized by log2 of the number of productive unique TCRs and the result was subtracted from 1. Whether each scalp clone was CD4 or CD8 was inferred by checking scalp TCRbeta sequences against the CD4 and CD8 repertoires from sorted blood. TCRdb holds this immuneACCESS table with in-frame rearrangements only. Some clones are missing; in checked studies, unresolved V genes explain under half, and the rest has no known cause. V, J and clone size derive from that table, while D and trimming were established from the DNA sequence. The table for this sample lists 95,000 to 120,000 clones; 58% of them were counted only once. The top ten constitute 20% to 25% of the sample.

These data belong to a study of CD8+ T cells in alopecia areata listed by TCRdb under 2018. Study-level background: High-throughput TCRbeta sequencing was used to examine T cell clonal expansion in alopecia areata in both the C3H/HeJ mouse model and human patients. RNA was obtained with the PAXgene miRNA kit for fixed scalp, the miRNeasy kit for PBMCs, and the RNeasy kit for mouse skin. Scalp clonality was compared among normal scalp (n=4), patchy alopecia areata scalp (n=8), and alopecia totalis/universalis scalp (n=8). TCRbeta CDR3 regions were amplified by immunoSEQ multiplex PCR using 35 Vbeta forward and 13 Jbeta reverse primers. On the human side, TCRbeta sequencing was run on scalp tissue and on sorted CD4+ and CD8+ peripheral blood T cells from healthy controls and from alopecia areata patients with either patchy or totalis/universalis disease.

Taken from cysteine to phenylalanine, the CDR3 has 12 residues. The sequence is cut down to CDR3 DNA, 36 bases in frame from base 1. The CDR1 and CDR2 encoded by the germline V gene (reference sequence) are PRHDT and FYEKMQ. Trimming removed 6 bases from V and 2 bases from J, leaving 5 bases between the germline ends. Peripheral blood and lesional scalp punch biopsies were obtained from patients with alopecia areata. PBMCs were isolated by density centrifugation and stained for CD3, CD4 and CD8, after which CD4+ and CD8+ T cells were sorted on a FACSAria. Untreated alopecia areata patients were recruited as part of a multicenter biomarker study. Blood CD8+ T cells from roughly 5 biomarker-study patients were further sorted into NKG2D-low and NKG2D-high fractions. Overall results and qualifications from the work: Compared with normal scalp, lesional scalp, particularly in alopecia totalis/universalis, had higher clonality and more expanded CD8+ clones, which suggests antigenic drive. Unlike mouse skin, where gammadelta T cells dominate, normal human skin contains resident alphabeta T cells that get sequenced too, which complicates analysis of the scalp TCR repertoire. Shared TCR sequences between patients were less evident than in mice, which may be partly attributable to HLA diversity in the patient population.

The receptor was derived from a human donor with alopecia areata. The sequence links TRBV13 to TRBJ2-1, with an unclear D gene assignment. The material sequenced was NKG2D-low CD8+ T cells sorted from blood. The cell subset or site tag for this specimen amounts to: sorted CD8+ NKG2D-low blood T cells. This receptor carries the CDR3 CASRSTYNEQFF. The DNA reads as follows: TGTGCCAGCAGGAGTACCTACAATGAGCAGTTCTTC.